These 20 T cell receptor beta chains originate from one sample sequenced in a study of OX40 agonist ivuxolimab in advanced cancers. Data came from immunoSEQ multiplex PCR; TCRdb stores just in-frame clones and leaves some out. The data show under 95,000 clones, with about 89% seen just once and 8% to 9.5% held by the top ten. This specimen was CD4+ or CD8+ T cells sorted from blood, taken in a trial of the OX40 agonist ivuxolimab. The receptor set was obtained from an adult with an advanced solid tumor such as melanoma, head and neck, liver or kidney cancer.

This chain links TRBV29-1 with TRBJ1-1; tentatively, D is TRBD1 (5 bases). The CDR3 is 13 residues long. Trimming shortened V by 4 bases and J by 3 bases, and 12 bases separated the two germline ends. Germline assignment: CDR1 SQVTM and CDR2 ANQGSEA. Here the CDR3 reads CSVARVGDTEAFF. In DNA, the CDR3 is TGCAGCGTTGCAAGGGTGGGGGACACTGAAGCTTTCTTT.

DNA for the CDR3: TGTGCCAGCAGTTTATCAGGGTCCTCCTACGAGCAGTACTTC. Protein product: CASSLSGSSYEQYF. The chain combines TRBV27 with TRBJ2-7; D unresolved. Deletions cut 0 bases from V and 0 bases from J, with 6 bases between. The CDR3 is 14 amino acids. Germline loops: CDR1 MNHEY, CDR2 SMNVEV (reference sequence).

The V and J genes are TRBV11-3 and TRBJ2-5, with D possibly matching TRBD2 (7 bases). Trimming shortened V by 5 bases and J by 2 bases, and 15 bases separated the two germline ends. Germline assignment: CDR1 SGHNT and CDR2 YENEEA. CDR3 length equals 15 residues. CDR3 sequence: CASSDSGTRQETQYF. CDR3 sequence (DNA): TGTGCCAGCAGCGACAGCGGGACACGACAAGAGACCCAGTACTTC.

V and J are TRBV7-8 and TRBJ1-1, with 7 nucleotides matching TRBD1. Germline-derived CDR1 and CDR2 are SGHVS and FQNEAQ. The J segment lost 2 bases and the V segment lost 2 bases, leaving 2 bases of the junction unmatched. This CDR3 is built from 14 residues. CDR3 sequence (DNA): TGTGCCAGCAGCTTACAGGGGGTAAACACTGAAGCTTTCTTT. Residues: CASSLQGVNTEAFF.

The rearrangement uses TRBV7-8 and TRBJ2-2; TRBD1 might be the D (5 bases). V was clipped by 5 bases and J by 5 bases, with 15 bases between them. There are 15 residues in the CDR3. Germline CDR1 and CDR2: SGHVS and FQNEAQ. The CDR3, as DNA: TGTGCCAGCAGCCCCCTGGCCCCAGGGACCGGGGAGCTGTTTTTT. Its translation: CASSPLAPGTGELFF.

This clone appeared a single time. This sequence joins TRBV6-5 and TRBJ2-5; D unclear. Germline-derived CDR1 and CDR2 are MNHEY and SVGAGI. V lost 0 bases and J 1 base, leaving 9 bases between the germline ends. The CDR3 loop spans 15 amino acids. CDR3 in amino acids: CASSYSTGLQETQYF. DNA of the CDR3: TGTGCCAGCAGTTACTCGACGGGTCTCCAAGAGACCCAGTACTTC.

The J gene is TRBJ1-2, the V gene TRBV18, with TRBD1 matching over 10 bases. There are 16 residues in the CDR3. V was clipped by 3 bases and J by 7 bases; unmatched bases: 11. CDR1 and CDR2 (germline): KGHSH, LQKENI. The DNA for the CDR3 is TGTGCCAGCTCACCCCCGGGACAGGGGACCTTGGGTGGCTACACCTTC. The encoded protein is CASSPPGQGTLGGYTF.

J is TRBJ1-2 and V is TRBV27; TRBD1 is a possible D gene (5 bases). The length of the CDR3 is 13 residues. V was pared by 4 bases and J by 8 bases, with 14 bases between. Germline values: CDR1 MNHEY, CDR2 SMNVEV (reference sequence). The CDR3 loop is CASSSHQGGGYTF. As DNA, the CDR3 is TGTGCCAGCAGTTCCCACCAGGGTGGAGGCTACACCTTC.

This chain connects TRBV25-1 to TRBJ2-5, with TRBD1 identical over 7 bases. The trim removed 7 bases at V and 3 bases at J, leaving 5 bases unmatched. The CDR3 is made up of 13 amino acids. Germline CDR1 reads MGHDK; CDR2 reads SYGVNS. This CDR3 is CASNSQGEETQYF. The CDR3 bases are TGTGCCAGCAACTCTCAGGGGGAAGAGACCCAGTACTTC.

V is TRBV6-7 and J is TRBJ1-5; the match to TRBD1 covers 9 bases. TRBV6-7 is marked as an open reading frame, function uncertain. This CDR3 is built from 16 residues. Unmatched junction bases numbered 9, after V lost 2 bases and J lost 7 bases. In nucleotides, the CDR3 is TGTGCCAGCAGTTACCCAGACAGGGGGAGAAGACAGCCCCAGCATTTT. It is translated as CASSYPDRGRRQPQHF.

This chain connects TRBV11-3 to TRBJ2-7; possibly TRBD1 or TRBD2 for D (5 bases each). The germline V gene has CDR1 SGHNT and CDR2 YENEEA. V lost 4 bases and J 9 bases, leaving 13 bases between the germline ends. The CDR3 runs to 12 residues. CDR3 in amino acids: CASSSPTGGQYF. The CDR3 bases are TGTGCCAGCAGCTCACCGACTGGGGGGCAGTACTTC.

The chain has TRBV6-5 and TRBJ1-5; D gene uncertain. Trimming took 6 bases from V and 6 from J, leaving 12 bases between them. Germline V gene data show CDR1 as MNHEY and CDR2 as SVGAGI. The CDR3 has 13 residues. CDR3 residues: CASRAGISQPQHF. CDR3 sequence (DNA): TGTGCCAGCAGAGCGGGAATTAGTCAGCCCCAGCATTTT.

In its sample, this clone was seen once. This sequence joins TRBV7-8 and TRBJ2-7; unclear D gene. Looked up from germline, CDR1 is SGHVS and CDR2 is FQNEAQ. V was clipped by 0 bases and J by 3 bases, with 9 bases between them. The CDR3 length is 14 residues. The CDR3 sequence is CASSLARNLYEQYF. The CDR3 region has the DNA TGTGCCAGCAGCTTAGCTCGGAACCTCTACGAGCAGTACTTC.

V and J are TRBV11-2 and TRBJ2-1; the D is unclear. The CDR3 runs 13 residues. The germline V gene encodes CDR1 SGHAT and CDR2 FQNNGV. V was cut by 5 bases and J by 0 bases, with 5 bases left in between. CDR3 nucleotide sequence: TGTGCCAGCAGCCGACCCTCCTACAATGAGCAGTTCTTC. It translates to CASSRPSYNEQFF.

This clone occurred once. The CDR3 DNA is TGTGCCAGCAGTGGGCCGAACTCCTATAATTCACCCCTCCACTTT. This codes for CASSGPNSYNSPLHF. The chain couples TRBV2 to TRBJ1-6; no firm D call. V was pared by 4 bases and J by 0 bases, with 7 bases between. The germline V gene has CDR1 SNHLY and CDR2 FYNNEI. This CDR3 is built from 15 residues.

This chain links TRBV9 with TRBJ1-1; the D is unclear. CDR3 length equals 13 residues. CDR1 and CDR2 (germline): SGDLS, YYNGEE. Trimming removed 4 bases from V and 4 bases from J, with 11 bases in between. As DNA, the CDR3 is TGTGCCAGCAGCCCCCGGACTGGCACTGAAGCTTTCTTT. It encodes CASSPRTGTEAFF.

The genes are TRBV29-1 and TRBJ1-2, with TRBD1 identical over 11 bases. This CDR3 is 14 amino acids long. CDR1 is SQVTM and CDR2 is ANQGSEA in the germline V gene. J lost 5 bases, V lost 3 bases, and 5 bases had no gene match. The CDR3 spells CSVEVGTGGYGYTF. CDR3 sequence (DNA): TGCAGCGTTGAGGTTGGGACAGGGGGTTATGGCTACACCTTC. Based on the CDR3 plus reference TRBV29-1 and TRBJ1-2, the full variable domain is SAVISQKPSRDICQRGTSLTIQCQVDSQVTMMFWYRQQPGQSLTLIATANQGSEATYESGFVIDKFPISRPNLTFSTLTVSNMSPEDSSIYLCSVEVGTGGYGYTFGSGTRLTVV.

DNA of the CDR3: TGTGCCAGCAGCCTGGATTCCTCAACTAATGAAAAACTGTTTTTT. The encoded protein is CASSLDSSTNEKLFF. The chain has TRBV5-5 and TRBJ1-4; D uncertain. With 4 bases removed from V and 0 bases from J, the gap between germline ends came to 10 bases. The CDR3 length is 15 residues. Germline CDR1 reads SGHKS; CDR2 reads YYEKEE (reference sequence).

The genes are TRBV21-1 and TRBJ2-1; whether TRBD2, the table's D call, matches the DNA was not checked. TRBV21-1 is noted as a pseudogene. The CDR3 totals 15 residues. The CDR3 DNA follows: TGTGCCAGCAGCAAATTAGCGGGACAGTACAATGAGCAGTTCTTC. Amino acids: CASSKLAGQYNEQFF.

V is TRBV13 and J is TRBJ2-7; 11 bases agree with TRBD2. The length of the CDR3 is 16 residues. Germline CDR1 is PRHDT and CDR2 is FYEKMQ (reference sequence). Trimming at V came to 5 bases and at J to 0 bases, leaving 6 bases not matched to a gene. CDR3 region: CASSRRLAGSSYEQYF. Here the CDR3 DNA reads TGTGCCAGCAGCCGTCGACTAGCGGGGAGCTCCTACGAGCAGTACTTC.